One and the same sample provided the 28 T cell receptor beta chains below, sequenced in a study of blood T cells in healthy people across ages. Primers used in a second PCR of about 7 to 12 cycles were a sample-barcoded 5' primer and a J-beta primer mix. Each CDR3 protein is one row after TCRdb ran MiXCR on the 5' RACE reads. The sample lists 2 million or so distinct CDR3 sequences, roughly 50% occurring once. Sequenced sample: blood. These receptors were taken from a middle-aged woman in good health.

This rearrangement joins TRBV23-1 to TRBJ2-7; tentative D call: TRBD1 (7 bases). Being an ORF, TRBV23-1 has a function that is uncertain. CDR3 size: 16 residues. V was trimmed by 7 bases and J by 1 base, leaving 20 bases between them. This CDR3 reads CASNQGEAMGSYEQYF. CDR3 in DNA: TGCGCCAGCAACCAGGGGGAGGCTATGGGTTCCTACGAGCAGTACTTC.

The V call is TRBV29-1, the J call TRBJ2-5, with TRBD2 matching over 9 bases. This CDR3 is 15 amino acids long. Germline lookup yields CDR1 SQVTM and CDR2 ANQGSEA. V gave up 3 bases and J gave up 5 bases; unmatched junction bases: 10. The CDR3 loop is CSVDGRGGGGETQYF. In DNA, the CDR3 is TGCAGCGTTGATGGTCGCGGGGGGGGAGGTGAGACCCAGTACTTC.

A remark on this clonotype: A much larger clone lies a single base off, so this may be a read error. This rearrangement joins TRBV6-2 or TRBV6-3 to TRBJ2-1; TRBD2 might be the D (5 bases). Trimming removed 6 bases at V and 4 bases at J, with 13 bases between. The germline V gene has CDR1 MNHEY and CDR2 SVGEGT. CDR3 length: 14 amino acids. CDR3 sequence reads: CASRYGLTYNEQFF. The CDR3 bases are TGTGCCAGCAGGTACGGACTTACTTACAATGAGCAGTTCTTC.

The genes are TRBV12-3 or TRBV12-4 and TRBJ1-5; 10 nucleotides match TRBD1. Unmatched junction bases numbered 9, after V lost 5 bases and J lost 2 bases. This CDR3 has 17 amino acids. CDR3 nucleotides: TGTGCCAGCAGTCCGGGACAGGGGCCGGAAGGCAATCAGCCCCAGCATTTT. Its protein product is CASSPGQGPEGNQPQHF.

The chain combines TRBV9 with TRBJ2-2, with D perhaps TRBD2 (6 bases). Germline V lookup: CDR1 SGDLS, CDR2 YYNGEE. CDR3 length: 15 residues. Deletions cut 4 bases from V and 4 bases from J, with 14 bases between. The chain's CDR3 is CASSYDSGSTGELFF. The DNA of the CDR3 is TGTGCCAGCAGCTACGATAGCGGAAGCACCGGGGAGCTGTTTTTT.

The chain carries TRBV20-1 and TRBJ1-5; 7 bases are a match to TRBD1. This CDR3 comprises 13 residues. CDR1 is DFQATT, CDR2 SNEGSKA, per germline (reference sequence). V dropped 3 bases and J dropped 3; count of bases not matched to a gene: 2. The DNA of the CDR3 is TGCAGTGCTAGGGACAGGCCCAATCAGCCCCAGCATTTT. Its translation: CSARDRPNQPQHF.

This chain connects TRBV4-3 to TRBJ2-3; 7 bases agree with TRBD1. CDR1 LGHNA and CDR2 YSLEER come from the germline V gene. V lost 6 bases and J lost 6; bases outside the gene matches: 12. The CDR3 totals 15 residues. The CDR3 here is CASSPGSRGLDTQYF. The CDR3 nucleotides are TGCGCCAGCAGTCCGGGGAGCAGGGGGTTGGATACGCAGTATTTT.

This clonotype was seen more than once but under ten times. The rearrangement uses TRBV4-2 and TRBJ2-5, with TRBD2 matching over 8 bases. The V and J ends lost 0 bases and 2 bases, in that order; junction bases with no gene match: 5. Per the germline V gene, CDR1 is LGHNA and CDR2 is YNFKEQ. The CDR3 totals 16 residues. The CDR3 sequence is CASSQDPSGGQETQYF. CDR3 coding DNA: TGTGCCAGCAGCCAAGATCCGAGCGGGGGACAAGAGACCCAGTACTTC.

This clonotype was recorded a few times. This rearrangement joins TRBV20-1 to TRBJ2-1, with D possibly being TRBD1 (6 bases). The germline gives CDR1 DFQATT, CDR2 SNEGSKA (reference sequence). The CDR3 length is 16 residues. Trimming took off 0 bases at V and 0 bases at J, with 12 bases between the two ends. CDR3 bases: TGCAGTGCTAGAGAGGCAGGGGCCAGCTCCTACAATGAGCAGTTCTTC. This codes for CSAREAGASSYNEQFF.

The chain has TRBV7-2 and TRBJ1-2; the match to TRBD1 covers 10 bases. The CDR3 runs 16 residues. V lost 5 bases and J lost 3; bases outside the gene matches: 9. Per germline, CDR1 SGHTA and CDR2 FQGNSA. The CDR3 protein is CASSRGQGSRYYGYTF. DNA of the CDR3: TGTGCCAGCAGCCGGGGACAGGGGAGTCGGTACTATGGCTACACCTTC.

As regards this clonotype: Its ends do not fully match the called genes, so a read error is possible. The V call is TRBV6-5, the J call TRBJ1-2; 10 bases fit TRBD1. Germline assignment: CDR1 MNHEY and CDR2 SVGAGI. The length of the CDR3 is 19 residues. CDR3 loop: CASSSLMPGQGIPNYGYTF. The CDR3 DNA reads TGCGCCAGCAGTTCCCTGATGCCGGGACAGGGGATTCCTAACTATGGCTACACCTTC.

The chain has TRBV4-1 and TRBJ2-3; TRBD2 matches 10 bases. V lost 7 bases, J lost 2 bases, and 12 bases stayed unmatched. Germline assignment: CDR1 MGHRA and CDR2 YSYEKL. The CDR3 totals 17 residues. In DNA form, the CDR3 reads TGCGCCAGCACTAATAGACTAGCGGGTTTTAACACAGATACGCAGTATTTT. It codes for CASTNRLAGFNTDTQYF.

The chain links TRBV10-3 to TRBJ2-7; 9 bases are a match to TRBD1. With 5 bases clipped from V and 1 base from J, the junction kept 3 bases outside the gene matches. CDR3 size: 14 residues. The germline V gene encodes CDR1 ENHRY and CDR2 SYGVKD. The DNA for the CDR3 is TGTGCCATCAGTCGTGGACAGGGGTCCTACGAGCAGTACGTC. It yields the protein CAISRGQGSYEQYV.

The rearrangement joins TRBV9 to TRBJ2-2; the D gene could be TRBD1 or TRBD2 (5 bases each). The CDR3 runs 16 residues. V was cut by 5 bases and J by 2 bases, with 16 bases left in between. The germline V gene encodes CDR1 SGDLS and CDR2 YYNGEE. This CDR3 is CASRVGPGTNTGELFF. CDR3 bases: TGTGCCAGCAGAGTTGGACCCGGGACCAACACCGGGGAGCTGTTTTTT.

This clonotype was seen a few times. V usage is TRBV20-1 and J usage is TRBJ2-5; D is possibly TRBD1 (6 bases). The CDR3 runs 14 residues. V lost 5 bases, J lost 1 base, and 14 bases lay in between. Germline V gene data show CDR1 as DFQATT and CDR2 as SNEGSKA (reference sequence). This chain's CDR3 is CSAPRDTTQETQYF. DNA for the CDR3: TGCAGTGCTCCCCGGGACACCACCCAAGAGACCCAGTACTTC.

The J gene is TRBJ2-3, the V gene TRBV10-3, with 10 bases matching TRBD1. This CDR3 is 15 amino acids long. V lost 11 bases, J lost 1 base, and 9 bases stayed unmatched. Per germline, CDR1 ENHRY and CDR2 SYGVKD. CDR3 nucleotides: TGTGCCTCGGGGGGGACAGGGGAGGGCACAGATACGCAGTATTTT. Its protein product is CASGGTGEGTDTQYF.

This clonotype was seen a few times. The chain recombines TRBV20-1 with TRBJ1-6; D is unresolved. Germline CDR1 DFQATT, CDR2 SNEGSKA (reference sequence). The CDR3 is 14 amino acids. The DNA for the CDR3 is TGCAATAAAGGGTCAGGCTTAAGGTTTTCACCCCTCCACTTT. It codes for CNKGSGLRFSPLHF.

This clonotype turned up a few times. This chain joins TRBV24-1 and TRBJ2-3; a weak D match, TRBD2 (7 bases). The CDR3 totals 14 residues. The V gene lost 5 bases and the J gene lost 3 bases, with 11 bases spanning the gap. Germline loops: CDR1 KGHDR, CDR2 SFDVKD. The CDR3 region has the DNA TGTGCCACCAGTGGGGGGGGGCTGACAGATACGCAGTATTTT. Amino acids: CATSGGGLTDTQYF.

The chain uses TRBV29-1 and TRBJ1-4; D is uncertain. The ends were cut back, 4 bases at V and 7 bases at J, with 10 bases in the middle. Germline CDR1 reads SQVTM; CDR2 reads ANQGSEA. The CDR3 totals 12 residues. CDR3 DNA sequence: TGCAGCGTTGTACGGGGAGGTGAAAAACTGTTTTTT. This gives the protein CSVVRGGEKLFF. The whole variable domain, filled in from reference TRBV29-1 and TRBJ1-4, reads SAVISQKPSRDICQRGTSLTIQCQVDSQVTMMFWYRQQPGQSLTLIATANQGSEATYESGFVIDKFPISRPNLTFSTLTVSNMSPEDSSIYLCSVVRGGEKLFFGSGTQLSVL.

V gene TRBV6-2 or TRBV6-3 combines with J gene TRBJ2-1, with TRBD2 matching over 7 bases. The CDR3 spans 13 residues. The germline V gene has CDR1 MNHEY and CDR2 SVGEGT. Trimming at V came to 10 bases and at J to 0 bases, leaving 3 bases not matched to a gene. This CDR3 is CATGGSSYNEQFF. The CDR3 nucleotides read TGTGCCACCGGGGGGAGCTCCTACAATGAGCAGTTCTTC.

This clonotype turned up a few times. The chain combines TRBV28 with TRBJ2-7; TRBD1 aligns across 8 bases. There are 16 residues in the CDR3. J was trimmed by 3 bases and V by 5 bases; bases with no gene match: 12. Germline lookup yields CDR1 MDHEN and CDR2 SYDVKM. Written as DNA, the CDR3 is TGTGCCAGCAGTCACCAAGCCGGGACAGGAGGCTACGAGCAGTACTTC. This sequence encodes CASSHQAGTGGYEQYF.

The chain uses TRBV9 and TRBJ2-4, with 7 positions matching TRBD1. This CDR3 is 14 amino acids long. In germline, CDR1 is SGDLS, CDR2 YYNGEE. With 2 bases clipped from V and 6 bases from J, the junction kept 5 bases outside the gene matches. CDR3 sequence (DNA): TGTGCCAGCAGCGTGGGGGACAGTGGAAACATTCAGTACTTC. Amino acid sequence: CASSVGDSGNIQYF.

This clonotype was counted only a few times. The V call is TRBV29-1, the J call TRBJ1-1, with D unresolved. Per the germline V gene, CDR1 is SQVTM and CDR2 is ANQGSEA. Trimming left V 0 bases short and J 4 bases short, with 12 bases between. The CDR3 length is 14 residues. For the CDR3, the DNA is TGCAGCGTTGAAGATGGGTTCACCAGCACTGAAGCTTTCTTT. Protein: CSVEDGFTSTEAFF.

This clonotype has a handful of counts. The gene calls are TRBV20-1 and TRBJ2-5, with a weak D call TRBD1 (7 bases). The CDR3 is 14 residues long. Germline CDR1 DFQATT, CDR2 SNEGSKA (reference sequence). The ends were cut back, 8 bases at V and 4 bases at J, with 20 bases in the middle. The CDR3 DNA reads TGCAGTCGTTCAGGGGGGCCGGCGAGAGAGACCCAGTACTTC. Amino acid sequence: CSRSGGPARETQYF.

The chain couples TRBV20-1 to TRBJ2-5, with TRBD2 matching 12 bases. Germline V gene data show CDR1 as DFQATT and CDR2 as SNEGSKA (reference sequence). V was pared by 6 bases and J by 5 bases, with 13 bases of the junction left unmatched. The CDR3 totals 16 residues. CDR3 sequence reads: CSAATSGGLWQETQYF. For the CDR3, the DNA is TGCAGTGCCGCGACTAGCGGGGGCCTGTGGCAGGAGACCCAGTACTTC.

Ten or more counts support this clonotype. The chain couples TRBV7-2 to TRBJ2-5; D is uncertain. The J call could be wrong; TRBJ2-3 is a better fit for the DNA end. Germline lookup yields CDR1 SGHTA and CDR2 FQGNSA. The CDR3 has 11 residues. The CDR3 loop reads CASSTLGTQYF. The CDR3 DNA reads as TGTGCCAGCAGTACCCTAGGGACGCAGTATTTT.

J is TRBJ1-5 and V is TRBV5-6; D is unclear. CDR1 and CDR2 (germline): SGHDT, YYEEEE. The germline V and J ends were trimmed by 3 bases and 6 bases, with 7 bases remaining between them. The CDR3 sequence is 12 residues long. The CDR3 loop is CASSWRGQPQHF. As DNA, the CDR3 is TGTGCCAGCAGCTGGCGAGGTCAGCCCCAGCATTTT.

The chain combines TRBV5-6 with TRBJ2-3; D tentatively fits TRBD1 or TRBD2 (5 bases each). This CDR3 spans 16 amino acids. The germline CDR1 and CDR2 sequences are SGHDT and YYEEEE. Trimming cost V 3 bases and J 2 bases, with 16 bases left between them. CDR3 protein: CASSSGPGSNTDTQYF. The CDR3 DNA reads as TGTGCCAGCAGCTCGGGGCCCGGTTCCAACACAGATACGCAGTATTTT.